Detailed here is one TCR beta chain. Its antigen remains unidentified. The data stem from a study of OX40 agonist ivuxolimab in advanced cancers. Study findings and constraints: Clonal expansion from baseline to week 6 occurred in both CD4+ and CD8+ T cells.

Trimming pared 2 bases from V and 3 bases from J, leaving 10 bases between. CDR3 length equals 13 residues. Germline V gives CDR1 GTSNPN, CDR2 SVGIG (reference sequence). Profiled with immunoSEQ multiplex PCR; TCRdb holds only in-frame clones, not every one. This table has under 100,000 clones, roughly 88% appearing once. This clonotype was obtained from an adult with an advanced solid tumor such as melanoma, head and neck, liver or kidney cancer. This chain joins TRBV30 and TRBJ1-2, with D maybe TRBD1 (6 bases). This specimen was CD4+ or CD8+ T cells sorted from blood, taken in a trial of the OX40 agonist ivuxolimab. CDR3 DNA: TGTGCCTGGAGTTTGAACAGGGACTATGGCTACACCTTC. Encoded protein: CAWSLNRDYGYTF.